Below, 20 T cell receptor beta chains from the same sample are listed, as sequenced in a study of blood T cell repertoires in COVID-19. Repertoires were generated with immunoSEQ multiplex PCR, while TCRdb's copy carries only in-frame clones and drops some. The sample contains around 87,000 clones, roughly nine tenths of which appear only once. Source material: peripheral blood. The receptor set was obtained from a human donor with active COVID-19. The donor label of this sample is uncertain.

The chain links TRBV18 to TRBJ2-7; 11 nucleotides align to TRBD1. In germline, CDR1 is KGHSH, CDR2 LQKENI. The CDR3 is 15 residues long. Trimming took 5 bases from V and 6 from J; bases not matched to a gene: 9. The CDR3 DNA reads TGTGCCAGCTCAAACCTTGGACAGGGGGCTGTCGAGCAGTACTTC. Its translation: CASSNLGQGAVEQYF.

For this clone: The junction shows a germline mismatch at one end, possibly a read error. The chain has TRBV2 and TRBJ1-1, with D possibly TRBD1 on 6 matching bases. CDR1 is SNHLY and CDR2 is FYNNEI in the germline V gene. The CDR3 is 19 amino acids. The DNA of the CDR3 is TGTGCCAGCGCCTACCCCGACCCAGACCTACAGGGACATCGGCCTGAGGCTTTCTTT. This encodes CASAYPDPDLQGHRPEAFF.

CDR3: CASSPSTALNSPLHF. The CDR3 DNA is TGTGCCAGCAGTCCCAGTACAGCCCTAAATTCACCCCTCCACTTT. The rearrangement links TRBV6-5 to TRBJ1-6; no definite D call. From germline, CDR1 is MNHEY and CDR2 SVGAGI. This CDR3 spans 15 amino acids. Trimming took 5 bases from V and 7 from J, leaving 15 bases between them.

This rearrangement joins TRBV7-9 to TRBJ1-2, with 7 bases identical to TRBD1. The CDR3 length is 17 residues. Trimming cost V 4 bases and J 1 base; bases outside gene matches: 12. Germline CDR1 is SEHNR and CDR2 is FQNEAQ (reference sequence). CDR3 bases: TGTGCCAGCAGCTCCACGTACGACAGGGAACGTAACTATGGCTACACCTTC. It translates to CASSSTYDRERNYGYTF.

The J gene is TRBJ2-5, the V gene TRBV6-5, with D tentatively TRBD1 (5 bases). The CDR3 is 15 amino acids. Germline values: CDR1 MNHEY, CDR2 SVGAGI. V gave up 1 base and J gave up 5 bases, with 14 bases separating them. The CDR3 nucleotides read TGTGCCAGCAGTTACTGGCAGGGCACATTTGAGACCCAGTACTTC. Its translation is CASSYWQGTFETQYF.

The rearrangement links TRBV3-1 (or the pseudogene TRBV3-2) to TRBJ2-5, with D maybe TRBD2 (6 bases). The CDR3 spans 15 residues. The germline V gene encodes CDR1 LGHDT and CDR2 YNNKEL (reference sequence). Trimming stripped 1 base from V and 7 bases from J, with 16 bases between. CDR3: CASSQGGTRFGTQYF. CDR3 nucleotide sequence: TGTGCCAGCAGCCAAGGGGGGACTCGGTTTGGGACCCAGTACTTC.

CDR3 sequence reads: CATSGQGGTGELFF. The CDR3 DNA reads as TGTGCCACCTCTGGACAGGGGGGGACCGGGGAGCTGTTTTTT. V and J are TRBV15 and TRBJ2-2; 10 bases line up with TRBD1. The CDR3 runs to 14 residues. CDR1 and CDR2 from the germline V gene are LNHNV and YYDKDF (reference sequence). V lost 8 bases and J lost 5; bases outside the gene matches: 5.

The chain carries TRBV11-3 and TRBJ2-4; the match to TRBD2 covers 8 bases. The V and J ends lost 5 bases and 0 bases, in that order; junction bases with no gene match: 12. Germline V CDR1 and CDR2: SGHNT, YENEEA. There are 18 residues in the CDR3. This chain's CDR3 is CASSLIGGGTVAKNIQYF. As DNA, the CDR3 is TGTGCCAGCAGCCTCATTGGCGGGGGGACCGTAGCCAAAAACATTCAGTACTTC.

The chain employs TRBV19 and TRBJ2-7; 8 nucleotides match TRBD1. The CDR3 loop spans 15 amino acids. The V gene's germline CDR1 is LNHDA and CDR2 SQIVND (reference sequence). Trimming cost V 7 bases and J 4 bases; bases outside gene matches: 12. CDR3 in amino acids: CASTSSGTGYYEQYF. CDR3 DNA: TGTGCCAGTACCTCCTCCGGGACAGGCTATTACGAGCAGTACTTC.

This clone was seen once. V usage is TRBV6-5 and J usage is TRBJ1-1; D unresolved. V lost 5 bases and J lost 5, with 18 bases in between. The germline CDR1 and CDR2 sequences are MNHEY and SVGAGI. This CDR3 comprises 15 residues. Here the CDR3 DNA reads TGTGCCAGCAGTCCCCCCGCGGGCGTTTTTACTGAAGCTTTCTTT. It encodes CASSPPAGVFTEAFF.

The CDR3 DNA sequence: TGTGCCAGCAGCCCTGCTAGCGCGGAGACCCAGTACTTC. This encodes CASSPASAETQYF. This sequence joins TRBV7-9 and TRBJ2-5; tentatively, D is TRBD2 (6 bases). The CDR3 sequence is 13 residues long. Deletions cut 5 bases from V and 5 bases from J, with 12 bases between. Germline V gives CDR1 SEHNR, CDR2 FQNEAQ (reference sequence).

The J gene is TRBJ2-3, the V gene TRBV14; TRBD1 agrees at 10 bases. Germline loops: CDR1 SGHDN, CDR2 FVKESK. The CDR3 extends over 16 amino acids. With 2 bases clipped from V and 6 bases from J, the junction kept 8 bases outside the gene matches. The CDR3 is CASSQLGTGVADTQYF. DNA for the CDR3: TGTGCCAGCAGCCAACTTGGGACAGGGGTAGCGGATACGCAGTATTTT.

In nucleotides, the CDR3 is TGCGCCAGCAGCTTGGGGCCGGGGGGGTCCTACGAGCAGTACTTC. It yields the protein CASSLGPGGSYEQYF. The chain links TRBV5-1 to TRBJ2-7; 8 positions agree with TRBD2. With V trimmed by 0 bases and J by 1 base, 3 bases remained unmatched. The germline V gene has CDR1 SGHRS and CDR2 YFSETQ. The CDR3 loop spans 15 amino acids.

The rearrangement joins TRBV11-2 to TRBJ2-2, with a tentative D call TRBD2 (5 bases). V was clipped by 3 bases and J by 0 bases, with 11 bases between them. Germline CDR1 is SGHAT and CDR2 is FQNNGV. The CDR3 loop spans 16 amino acids. CDR3 sequence: CASSFRRAPNTGELFF. CDR3 coding DNA: TGTGCCAGCAGCTTTCGGCGGGCACCGAACACCGGGGAGCTGTTTTTT.

The chain has TRBV4-1 and TRBJ2-5; no definite D call. This CDR3 has 12 amino acids. CDR1 and CDR2 (germline): MGHRA, YSYEKL. V lost 0 bases and J lost 5, with 4 bases in between. CDR3 in amino acids: CASSQDRETQYF. For the CDR3, the DNA is TGCGCCAGCAGCCAAGATCGGGAGACCCAGTACTTC.

J is TRBJ2-5 and V is TRBV6-5, with 8 bases identical to TRBD1. The CDR3 covers 14 residues. Germline loops: CDR1 MNHEY, CDR2 SVGAGI. The J segment lost 5 bases and the V segment lost 1 base, leaving 3 bases of the junction unmatched. The CDR3 here is CASSYLQGGETQYF. The CDR3 DNA follows: TGTGCCAGCAGTTACTTACAGGGGGGCGAGACCCAGTACTTC.

About this clone itself: Other DNA variants within this sample encode the same CDR3. The chain links TRBV6-5 to TRBJ2-7; D is perhaps TRBD2 (5 bases). Germline V gives CDR1 MNHEY, CDR2 SVGAGI. CDR3 length equals 14 residues. Trimming removed 4 bases from V and 2 bases from J, with 12 bases in between. CDR3 amino acids: CASSSYRGPYEQYF. CDR3 sequence (DNA): TGTGCCAGCAGTTCCTACCGGGGTCCCTACGAGCAGTACTTC.

The chain recombines TRBV27 with TRBJ2-7; TRBD2 aligns across 7 bases. The germline CDR1 and CDR2 sequences are MNHEY and SMNVEV (reference sequence). The CDR3 extends over 14 amino acids. V lost 3 bases and J lost 4; bases outside the gene matches: 6. The CDR3: CASSLDGLGYEQYF. The CDR3 bases are TGTGCCAGCAGTTTGGATGGACTAGGGTACGAGCAGTACTTC.

This chain joins TRBV28 and TRBJ1-4; D ambiguous. The V gene lost 8 bases and the J gene lost 6 bases, with 7 bases spanning the gap. This CDR3 is 11 amino acids long. Per the germline V gene, CDR1 is MDHEN and CDR2 is SYDVKM. This CDR3 is CASGGDEKLFF. Written as DNA, the CDR3 is TGTGCCAGCGGAGGAGATGAAAAACTGTTTTTT.

The chain couples TRBV11-2 to TRBJ2-7, with D maybe TRBD1 (5 bases). The V and J ends lost 2 bases and 2 bases respectively, with 10 bases between them. The CDR3 loop spans 14 amino acids. Per the germline V gene, CDR1 is SGHAT and CDR2 is FQNNGV. The CDR3 spells CASSLSGRPYEQYF. In DNA form, the CDR3 reads TGTGCCAGCAGCTTATCAGGGCGGCCCTACGAGCAGTACTTC. Full variable domain (missing parts from reference TRBV11-2 and TRBJ2-7): EAGVAQSPRYKIIEKRQSVAFWCNPISGHATLYWYQQILGQGPKLLIQFQNNGVVDDSQLPKDRFSAERLKGVDSTLKIQPAKLEDSAVYLCASSLSGRPYEQYFGPGTRLTVT.